This T cell receptor (beta chain) comes out of a study of cytomegalovirus exposure and HLA in healthy donors. Whole-study findings and limits: According to an earlier analysis, most TCR beta V segments yielded productive rearrangements about 90% or about 30% of the time. Generally TCR sequences proved uncommon, though certain public TCRs appeared in numerous donors. It was only CMV serostatus that was available as immune exposure information. Rates of TCR association differed by HLA locus in a later analysis, with DRB1 highest and HLA-C lowest.

Worth noting for this clone: Its target is unknown.

Primers for the PCR totalled 60 Vbeta and 13 Jbeta. Measured with immunoSEQ multiplex PCR; TCRdb has only the in-frame clones, and not every one. The sample records about 95,000 clones, around 80% being singletons. Sequenced sample: PBMCs. The origin of this receptor is a young man in good health and CMV-seropositive.

The CDR3 DNA is TGTGCCAGTAGACAGGGACCCACTGAAGCTTTCTTT. Its translation is CASRQGPTEAFF. The rearrangement uses TRBV19 and TRBJ1-1; perhaps TRBD1 as D (6 bases). Germline V gene lookup returns CDR1 LNHDA and CDR2 SQIVND (reference sequence). This CDR3 has 12 residues. The germline V and J ends were trimmed by 6 bases and 4 bases, with 9 bases remaining between them.